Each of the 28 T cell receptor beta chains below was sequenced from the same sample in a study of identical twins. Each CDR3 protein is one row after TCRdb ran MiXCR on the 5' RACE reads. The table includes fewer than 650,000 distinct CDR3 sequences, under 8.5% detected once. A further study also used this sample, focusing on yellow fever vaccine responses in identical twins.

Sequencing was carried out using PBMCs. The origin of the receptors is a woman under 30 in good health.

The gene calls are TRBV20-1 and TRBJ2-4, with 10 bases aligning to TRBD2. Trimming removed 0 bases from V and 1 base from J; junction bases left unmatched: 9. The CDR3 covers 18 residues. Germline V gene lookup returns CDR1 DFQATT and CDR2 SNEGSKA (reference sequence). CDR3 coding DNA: TGCAGTGCTAGAGAAACTAGCGGGATCCCGGGGGCCAAAAACATTCAGTACTTC. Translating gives CSARETSGIPGAKNIQYF.

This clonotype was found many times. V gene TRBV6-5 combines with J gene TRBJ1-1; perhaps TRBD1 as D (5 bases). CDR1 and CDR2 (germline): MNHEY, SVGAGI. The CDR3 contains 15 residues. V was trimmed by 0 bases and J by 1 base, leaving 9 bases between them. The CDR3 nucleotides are TGTGCCAGCAGTTACTCGGGGGTAGGGAACACTGAAGCTTTCTTT. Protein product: CASSYSGVGNTEAFF.

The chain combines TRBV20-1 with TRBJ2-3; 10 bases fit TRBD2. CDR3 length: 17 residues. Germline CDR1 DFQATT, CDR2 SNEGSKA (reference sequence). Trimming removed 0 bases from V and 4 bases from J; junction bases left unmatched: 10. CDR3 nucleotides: TGCAGTGCTAGAGATCGGGAGCGGGGGGGCCTGGCAGATACGCAGTATTTT. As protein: CSARDRERGGLADTQYF.

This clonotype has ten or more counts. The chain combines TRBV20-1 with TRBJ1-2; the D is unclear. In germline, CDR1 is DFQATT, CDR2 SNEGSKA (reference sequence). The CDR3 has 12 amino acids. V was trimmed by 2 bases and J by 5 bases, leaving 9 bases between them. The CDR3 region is CSARNSRYGYTF. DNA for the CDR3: TGCAGTGCTAGAAACAGTCGGTATGGCTACACCTTC.

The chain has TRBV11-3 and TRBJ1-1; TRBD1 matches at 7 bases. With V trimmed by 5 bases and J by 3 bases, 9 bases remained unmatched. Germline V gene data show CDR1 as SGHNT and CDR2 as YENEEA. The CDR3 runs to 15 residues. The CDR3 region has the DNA TGTGCCAGCAGCCCTGGGCGCAGGGGGGACACTGAAGCTTTCTTT. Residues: CASSPGRRGDTEAFF.

CDR3 sequence: CASSPPPSNTGELFF. The CDR3 region has the DNA TGTGCCAGCAGCCCTCCCCCATCTAACACCGGGGAGCTGTTTTTT. The chain recombines TRBV28 with TRBJ2-2, with D unclear. The CDR3 consists of 15 residues. V lost 6 bases and J 2 bases, leaving 13 bases between the germline ends. Germline assignment: CDR1 MDHEN and CDR2 SYDVKM. Based on the CDR3 plus reference TRBV28 and TRBJ2-2, the full variable domain is DVKVTQSSRYLVKRTGEKVFLECVQDMDHENMFWYRQDPGLGLRLIYFSYDVKMKEKGDIPEGYSVSREKKERFSLILESASTNQTSMYLCASSPPPSNTGELFFGEGSRLTVL.

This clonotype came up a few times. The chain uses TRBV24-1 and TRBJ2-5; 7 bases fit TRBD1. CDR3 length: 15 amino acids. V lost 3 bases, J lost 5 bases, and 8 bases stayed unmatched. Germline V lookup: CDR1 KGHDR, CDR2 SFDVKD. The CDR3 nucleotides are TGTGCCACCAGTGATGACAGGGTCCGTGGGGAGACCCAGTACTTC. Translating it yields CATSDDRVRGETQYF.

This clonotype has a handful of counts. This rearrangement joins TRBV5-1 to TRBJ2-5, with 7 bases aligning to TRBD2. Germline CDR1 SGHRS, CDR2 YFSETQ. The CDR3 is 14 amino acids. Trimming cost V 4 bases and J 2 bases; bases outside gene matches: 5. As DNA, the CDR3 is TGCGCCAGCAGCGCGGGACTATCTCAAGAGACCCAGTACTTC. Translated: CASSAGLSQETQYF.

The CDR3 is CASSRNAGLPQETQYF. The CDR3 DNA follows: TGTGCCAGCAGCCGTAATGCGGGACTCCCGCAAGAGACCCAGTACTTC. The rearrangement links TRBV11-2 to TRBJ2-5; weak D call: TRBD2 (6 bases). Germline CDR1 reads SGHAT; CDR2 reads FQNNGV. Trimming removed 5 bases at V and 2 bases at J, with 18 bases between. This CDR3 is 16 amino acids long. Combining the CDR3 with reference TRBV11-2 and TRBJ2-5 gives the whole variable domain EAGVAQSPRYKIIEKRQSVAFWCNPISGHATLYWYQQILGQGPKLLIQFQNNGVVDDSQLPKDRFSAERLKGVDSTLKIQPAKLEDSAVYLCASSRNAGLPQETQYFGPGTRLLVL.

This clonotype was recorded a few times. The CDR3 coding sequence is TGTGCCAGCAGCCGAGGGGCGACTGGCAATCAGCCCCAGCATTTT. Protein: CASSRGATGNQPQHF. This rearrangement joins TRBV7-9 to TRBJ1-5, with TRBD1 as a possible D gene (5 bases). The CDR3 extends over 15 amino acids. From germline, CDR1 is SEHNR and CDR2 FQNEAQ (reference sequence). V was shortened by 5 bases and J by 2 bases, with 13 bases between the two germline ends.

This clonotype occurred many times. The CDR3 sequence is CASSQPGQGAQGEQFF. In DNA form, the CDR3 reads TGTGCCAGCAGCCAACCGGGACAGGGGGCGCAGGGTGAGCAGTTCTTC. The chain has TRBV28 and TRBJ2-1; 12 bases fit TRBD1. Trimming at V came to 6 bases and at J to 9 bases, leaving 12 bases not matched to a gene. This CDR3 has 16 residues. Germline CDR1 MDHEN, CDR2 SYDVKM.

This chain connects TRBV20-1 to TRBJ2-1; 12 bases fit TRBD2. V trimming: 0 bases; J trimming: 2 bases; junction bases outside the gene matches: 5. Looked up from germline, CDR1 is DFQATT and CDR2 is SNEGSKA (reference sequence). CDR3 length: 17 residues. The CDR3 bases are TGCAGTGCTAGAGATAGGCTAGCGGGGGGGACCTACAATGAGCAGTTCTTC. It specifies CSARDRLAGGTYNEQFF.

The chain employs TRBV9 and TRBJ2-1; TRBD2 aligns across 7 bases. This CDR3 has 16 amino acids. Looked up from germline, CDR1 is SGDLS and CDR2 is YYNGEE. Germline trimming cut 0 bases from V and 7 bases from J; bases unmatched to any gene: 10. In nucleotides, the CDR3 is TGTGCCAGCAGCGTAGACAGCGGGTGGGGGGGGAATGAGCAGTTCTTC. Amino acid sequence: CASSVDSGWGGNEQFF.

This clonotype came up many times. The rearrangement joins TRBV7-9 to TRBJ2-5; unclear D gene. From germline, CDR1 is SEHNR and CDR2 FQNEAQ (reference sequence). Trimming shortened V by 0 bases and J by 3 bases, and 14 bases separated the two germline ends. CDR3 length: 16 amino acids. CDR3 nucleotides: TGTGCCAGCAGCTTAGCGAGGAATATTCCTAAAGAGACCCAGTACTTC. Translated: CASSLARNIPKETQYF.

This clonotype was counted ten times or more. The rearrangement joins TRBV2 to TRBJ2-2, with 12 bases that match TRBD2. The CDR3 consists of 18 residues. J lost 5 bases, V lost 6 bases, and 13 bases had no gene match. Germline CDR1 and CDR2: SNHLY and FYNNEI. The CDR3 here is CASSPPSTSGSGTGELFF. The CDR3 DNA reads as TGTGCCAGCAGCCCGCCTTCGACTAGCGGGAGTGGAACCGGGGAGCTGTTTTTT. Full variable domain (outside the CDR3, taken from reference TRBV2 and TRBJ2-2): EPEVTQTPSHQVTQMGQEVILRCVPISNHLYFYWYRQILGQKVEFLVSFYNNEISEKSEIFDDQFSVERPDGSNFTLKIRSTKLEDSAMYFCASSPPSTSGSGTGELFFGEGSRLTVL.

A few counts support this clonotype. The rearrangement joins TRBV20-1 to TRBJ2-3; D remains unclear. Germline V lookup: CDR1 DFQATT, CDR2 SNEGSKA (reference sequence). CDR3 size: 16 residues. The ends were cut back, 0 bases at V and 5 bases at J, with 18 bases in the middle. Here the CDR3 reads CSARDPRRYSEDTQYF. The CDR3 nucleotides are TGCAGTGCTAGAGACCCCAGACGTTATTCGGAAGATACGCAGTATTTT.

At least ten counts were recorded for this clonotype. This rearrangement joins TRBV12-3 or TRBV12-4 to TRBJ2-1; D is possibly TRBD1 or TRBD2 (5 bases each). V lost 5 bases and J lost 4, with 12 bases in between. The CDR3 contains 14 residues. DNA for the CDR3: TGTGCCAGCAGTACCGGGACGCCGTACAATGAGCAGTTCTTC. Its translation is CASSTGTPYNEQFF.

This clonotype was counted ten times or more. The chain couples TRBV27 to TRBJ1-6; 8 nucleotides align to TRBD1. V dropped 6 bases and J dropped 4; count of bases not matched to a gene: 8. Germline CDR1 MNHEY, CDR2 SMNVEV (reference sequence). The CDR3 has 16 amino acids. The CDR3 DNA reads TGTGCCAGCAGCCCTCTCAGGGGGCTGTATAATTCACCCCTCCACTTT. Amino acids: CASSPLRGLYNSPLHF.

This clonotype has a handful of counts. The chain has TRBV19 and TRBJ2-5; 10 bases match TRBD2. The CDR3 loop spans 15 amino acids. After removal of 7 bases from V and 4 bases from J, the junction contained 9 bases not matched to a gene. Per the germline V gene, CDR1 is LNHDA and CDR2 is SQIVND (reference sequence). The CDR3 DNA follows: TGTGCCAGTAAGGAGCGGGGGGGCTTAGGAGAGACCCAGTACTTC. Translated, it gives CASKERGGLGETQYF.

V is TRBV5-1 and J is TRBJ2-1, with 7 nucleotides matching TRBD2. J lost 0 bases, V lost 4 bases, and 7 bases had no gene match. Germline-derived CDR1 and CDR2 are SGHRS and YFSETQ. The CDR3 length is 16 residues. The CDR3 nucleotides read TGCGCCAGCAGCGGGGGGGGTGGGAGCTCCTACAATGAGCAGTTCTTC. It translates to CASSGGGGSSYNEQFF.

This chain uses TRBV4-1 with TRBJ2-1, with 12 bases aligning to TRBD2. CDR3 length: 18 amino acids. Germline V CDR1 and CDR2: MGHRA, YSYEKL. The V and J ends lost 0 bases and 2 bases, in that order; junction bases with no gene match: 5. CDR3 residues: CASSQDRASGGAYNEQFF. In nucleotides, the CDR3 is TGCGCCAGCAGCCAAGATCGGGCTAGCGGGGGGGCCTACAATGAGCAGTTCTTC.

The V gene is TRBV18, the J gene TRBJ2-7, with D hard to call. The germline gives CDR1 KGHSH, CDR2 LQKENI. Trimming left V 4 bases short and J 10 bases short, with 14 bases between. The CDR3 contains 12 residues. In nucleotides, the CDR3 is TGTGCCAGCTCACTGAGTGGGTCAGACCAGTACGTC. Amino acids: CASSLSGSDQYV.

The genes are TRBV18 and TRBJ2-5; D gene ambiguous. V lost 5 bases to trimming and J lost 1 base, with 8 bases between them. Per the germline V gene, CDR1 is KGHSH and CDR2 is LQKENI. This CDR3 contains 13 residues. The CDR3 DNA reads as TGTGCCAGCTCAAGAGCTTCCCAAGAGACCCAGTACTTC. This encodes CASSRASQETQYF.

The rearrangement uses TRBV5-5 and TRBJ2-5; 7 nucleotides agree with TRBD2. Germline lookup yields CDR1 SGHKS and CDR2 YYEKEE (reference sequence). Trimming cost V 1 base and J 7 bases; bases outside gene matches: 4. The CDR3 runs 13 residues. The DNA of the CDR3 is TGTGCCAGCAGCTTGAGGGAGGGTGTGACCCAGTACTTC. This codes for CASSLREGVTQYF. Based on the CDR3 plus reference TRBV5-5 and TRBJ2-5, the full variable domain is DAGVTQSPTHLIKTRGQQVTLRCSPISGHKSVSWYQQVLGQGPQFIFQYYEKEERGRGNFPDRFSARQFPNYSSELNVNALLLGDSALYLCASSLREGVTQYFGPGTRLLVL.

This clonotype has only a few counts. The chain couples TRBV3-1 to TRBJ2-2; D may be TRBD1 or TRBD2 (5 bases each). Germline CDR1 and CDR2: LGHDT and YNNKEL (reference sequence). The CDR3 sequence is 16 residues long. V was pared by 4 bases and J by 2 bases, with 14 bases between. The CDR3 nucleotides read TGTGCCAGCAGCCGAGGGGTGTCGGGTAACACCGGGGAGCTGTTTTTT. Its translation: CASSRGVSGNTGELFF.

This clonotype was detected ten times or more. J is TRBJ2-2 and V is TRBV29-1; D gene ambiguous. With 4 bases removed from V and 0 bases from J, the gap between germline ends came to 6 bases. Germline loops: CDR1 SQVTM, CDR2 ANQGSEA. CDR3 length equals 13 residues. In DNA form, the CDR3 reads TGCAGCGTTGGAGAGACGAACACCGGGGAGCTGTTTTTT. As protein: CSVGETNTGELFF.

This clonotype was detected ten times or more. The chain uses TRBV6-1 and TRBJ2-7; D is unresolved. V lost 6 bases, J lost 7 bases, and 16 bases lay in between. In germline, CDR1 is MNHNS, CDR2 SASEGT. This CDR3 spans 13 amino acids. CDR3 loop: CASSVDQSGEQYV. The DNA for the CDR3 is TGTGCCAGCAGCGTCGATCAATCCGGGGAGCAGTACGTC.

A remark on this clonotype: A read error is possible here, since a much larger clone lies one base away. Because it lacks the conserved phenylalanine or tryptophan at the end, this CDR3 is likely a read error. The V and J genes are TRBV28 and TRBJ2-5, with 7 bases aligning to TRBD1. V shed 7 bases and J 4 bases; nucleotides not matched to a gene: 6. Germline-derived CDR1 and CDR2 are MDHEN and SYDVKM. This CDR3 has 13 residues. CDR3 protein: CASNRGVIETQYL. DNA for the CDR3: TGTGCCAGCAACAGGGGAGTAATAGAGACCCAGTACTTA.